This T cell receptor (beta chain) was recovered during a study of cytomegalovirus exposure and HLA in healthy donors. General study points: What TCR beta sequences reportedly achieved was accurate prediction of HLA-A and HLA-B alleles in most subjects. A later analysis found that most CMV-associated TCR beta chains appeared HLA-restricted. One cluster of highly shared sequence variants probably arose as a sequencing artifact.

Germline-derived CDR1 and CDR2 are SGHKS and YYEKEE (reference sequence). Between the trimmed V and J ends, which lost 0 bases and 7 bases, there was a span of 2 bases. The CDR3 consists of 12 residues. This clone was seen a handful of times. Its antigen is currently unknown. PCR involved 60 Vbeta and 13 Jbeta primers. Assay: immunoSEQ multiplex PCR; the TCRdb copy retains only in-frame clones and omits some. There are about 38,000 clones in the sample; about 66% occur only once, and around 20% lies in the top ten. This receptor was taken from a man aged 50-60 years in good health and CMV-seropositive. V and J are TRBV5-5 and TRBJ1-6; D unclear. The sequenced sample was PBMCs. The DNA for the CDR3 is TGTGCCAGCAGCTTGGTAAATTCACCCCTCCACTTT. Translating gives CASSLVNSPLHF.